This TCR beta chain is from a study of identical twins (dated by TCRdb to 2016 to 2017). Regarding the research as a whole: To test whether fetal clonotypes persist, this study deep-sequenced TCR alpha and beta repertoires from monozygotic twins, from unrelated adults of various ages, and from cord blood. To rule out contamination, the twin experiments were replicated at different times with different library preparation protocols.

The germline ends are 11 bases apart after V is trimmed by 1 base and J by 5 bases. Including cysteine and phenylalanine, the CDR3 has 14 amino acids. The retained sequence is limited to the CDR3, 42 bases, with the frame set at the first base. CDR1 is given as SGHDT and CDR2 as YYEEEE, both from the germline V gene. Every donor in the study was a healthy Caucasian. Three pairs of female monozygotic twins, all aged roughly 18 to 29 years, were included in the twin cohort. Peripheral blood mononuclear cells were used as the source from which RNA for TCR libraries was isolated. Paper-wide results and their limitations: Fewer insertions were carried by abundant cord blood beta clonotypes, a similar but weaker trend appeared in young adult naive repertoires, and no such trend appeared in memory repertoires. Zero-insertion analyses could be partly confounded by invariant T cells such as MAIT and iNKT, though diverse VJ usage argued against such confounding for most clonotypes. The excess sharing between twins in beta out-of-frame sequences was weaker because fewer shared sequences reduced the signal-to-noise ratio. Compared with coincidental sharing between unrelated individuals, out-of-frame TCR alpha sequences shared between twins showed an excess of sequences with low generation probability. Because the same donors could not be followed over many years, the conclusions relied on cross-sectional statistical analysis. Out-of-frame TCR alpha sharing in monozygotic twins was systematically underestimated by recombination models, whereas sharing between unrelated individuals was in agreement with the recombination models.

The method behind the library was 5' RACE. Sequencing took place on an Illumina HiSeq 2000. Template switching introduced a universal primer binding site; the final cDNA contained a unique molecular identifier, enabling accurate counting of TCR cDNA molecules. First-strand cDNA for TCR alpha and beta chains was synthesized from specific primers in the conserved constant-segment region. To control for contamination, every cDNA library was double barcoded, receiving both a SMART-Mk sample barcode and Illumina barcodes. Two successive PCR steps introduced TruSeq adapter sequences along with Illumina sample barcodes. TCR alpha and beta cDNA libraries were sequenced on the Illumina HiSeq platform with custom primers. Per the original workflow: MiGEC was used to process raw reads and extract unique molecular identifiers, and MiXCR was used to find CDR3 positions. Recombination models were inferred per individual with the repgenHMM and IGoR tools using an EM algorithm. Shared clonotype analysis was performed with the tcR package in R, normalizing sharing by the product of cloneset sizes. To study raw recombination without the effects of thymic and clonal selection, out-of-frame nonproductive sequences were analyzed. TCRdb ran its own pipeline on the public reads, namely fastp trimming at Q25 and MiXCR clone calling, and kept in-frame beta chains. All rows with the same CDR3 protein become a single entry with the most common DNA and genes. TCRdb, rather than the study authors, made the V and J calls. The sample includes approximately 700,000 distinct CDR3 sequences, with roughly 20% observed a single time. Around 13% of the sample lies in the top ten.

This clonotype appeared a few times. The antigen it recognizes is unknown. No base quality information exists; no much larger clone differs at one position. The data were also submitted as part of a second study, on T cells expressing NK-cell markers. As described in the second report: In sorted CD3+CD56+NKG2C+, CD3+CD56+NKG2C- and CD3+CD56-NKG2C+ T-cell subsets from several donors, TCR beta-chain repertoires were profiled. Among the eight sequenced donors, seven were HCMV-seropositive and one was HCMV-seronegative. To restrict sorting to alphabetaTCR-expressing T cells, an anti-gammadeltaTCR antibody was added in several experiments. In five to seven donors, the dominant CD3+CD56+NKG2C+ clonotypes were found to rank among the top 10 CD8+ clonotypes and to make up roughly 1.0-7.5% of CD8+ T cells. Those dominant clonotypes were again the most abundant among CD3+CD56-NKG2C+ cells in a handful of donors, at 28.3-60.1%. It remained unclear whether the expanded NKG2C-expressing T cell clones were specific for HCMV antigens. The study sequenced eight donors, all healthy volunteers chosen at random: three men and five women. HCMV-specific IgG was detected in serum with a commercial ELISA kit to determine HCMV serostatus. For six donors, bulk peripheral blood T-cell repertoires were also sequenced from unsorted PBMC. Reads were demultiplexed and grouped by UMI with MIGEC, and clonotypes were assembled and quantified with MiTCR. To exclude erroneous sequences, any TCR cDNA sequence not supported by at least two reads was discarded. Downstream repertoire analysis used the tcR package, and clonotypes were matched across fractions by CDR3 nucleotide sequence plus V segment. VDJmatch was used to annotate antigen specificity against VDJdb, with one amino acid substitution in CDR3 permitted.

The clonotype comes from a woman between 18 and 29 years old in good health. The sequenced sample was PBMCs. The rearrangement combines TRBV5-6 with TRBJ2-3, with no confident D gene call. The nucleotide sequence reads TGTGCCAGCAGCTTGCCGACTGAAGAAGATACGCAGTATTTT. This translates into CASSLPTEEDTQYF.